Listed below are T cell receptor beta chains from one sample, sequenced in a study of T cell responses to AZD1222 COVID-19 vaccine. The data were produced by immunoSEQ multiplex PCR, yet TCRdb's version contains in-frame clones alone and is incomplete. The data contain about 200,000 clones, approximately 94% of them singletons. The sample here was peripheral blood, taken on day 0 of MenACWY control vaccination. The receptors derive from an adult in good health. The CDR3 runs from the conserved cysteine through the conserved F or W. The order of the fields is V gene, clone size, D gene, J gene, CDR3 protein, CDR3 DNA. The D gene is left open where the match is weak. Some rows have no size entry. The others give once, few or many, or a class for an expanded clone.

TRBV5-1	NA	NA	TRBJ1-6	CASSLGRNNSPLHF	TGCGCCAGCAGCTTGGGCAGGAATAATTCACCCCTCCACTTT
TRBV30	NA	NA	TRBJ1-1	CASPRRAGTEAFF	TGTGCCTCGCCCCGTCGGGCCGGCACTGAAGCTTTCTTT
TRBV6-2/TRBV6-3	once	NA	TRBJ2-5	CASSYSNWAHLQETQYF	TGTGCCAGCAGTTACTCGAACTGGGCCCACCTCCAAGAGACCCAGTACTTC
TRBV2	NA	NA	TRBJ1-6	CASRREALSSYNSPLHF	TGTGCCAGCCGAAGAGAGGCCTTGAGCTCCTATAATTCACCCCTCCACTTT
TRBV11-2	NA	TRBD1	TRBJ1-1	CASSLVGGAPEAFF	TGTGCCAGCAGCTTAGTAGGGGGCGCCCCTGAAGCTTTCTTT
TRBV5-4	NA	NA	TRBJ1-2	CASSSPGGRIYGYTF	TGTGCCAGCAGTTCCCCGGGGGGCAGAATCTATGGCTACACCTTC
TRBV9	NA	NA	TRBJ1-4	CASSVTQGGEKLFF	TGTGCCAGCAGCGTTACACAGGGAGGTGAAAAACTGTTTTTT
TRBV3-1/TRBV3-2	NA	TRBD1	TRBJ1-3	CASSRGQASGNTIYF	TGTGCCAGCAGCCGGGGACAGGCCTCTGGAAACACCATATATTTT
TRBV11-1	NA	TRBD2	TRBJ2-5	CASSQKSGGTQETQYF	TGTGCCAGCAGCCAGAAGAGCGGGGGGACCCAAGAGACCCAGTACTTC
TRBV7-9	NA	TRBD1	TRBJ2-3	CASSLTQGADTQYF	TGTGCCAGCAGCTTAACTCAGGGGGCAGATACGCAGTATTTT
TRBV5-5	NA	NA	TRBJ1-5	CASSLGTLSNQPQHF	TGTGCCAGCAGCTTGGGGACCCTTAGCAATCAGCCCCAGCATTTT
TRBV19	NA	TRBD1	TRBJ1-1	CASSTQGTEAFF	TGTGCCAGTAGTACACAGGGGACTGAAGCTTTCTTT
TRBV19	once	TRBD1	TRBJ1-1	CASIPPGTGRTEAFF	TGTGCCAGTATTCCGCCGGGGACAGGGAGGACTGAAGCTTTCTTT
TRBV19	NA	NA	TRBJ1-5	CATTQGVGQPQHF	TGTGCCACTACACAAGGGGTGGGTCAGCCCCAGCATTTT
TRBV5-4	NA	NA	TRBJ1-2	CASSLQGGGHGYTF	TGTGCCAGCAGCTTGCAAGGGGGAGGGCATGGCTACACCTTC
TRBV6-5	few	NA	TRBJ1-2	CASNNGISYGYTF	TGTGCCAGCAATAACGGGATTTCCTATGGCTACACCTTC
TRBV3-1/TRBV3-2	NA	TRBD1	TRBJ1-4	CATGQGGEKLFF	TGTGCCACCGGACAGGGGGGTGAAAAACTGTTTTTT
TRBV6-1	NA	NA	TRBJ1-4	CASSEGGRPYEKLFF	TGTGCCAGCAGTGAAGGGGGACGGCCCTATGAAAAACTGTTTTTT
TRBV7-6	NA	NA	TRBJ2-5	CASSPTQKSQETQYF	TGTGCCAGCAGCCCGACCCAGAAGTCCCAGGAGACCCAGTACTTC
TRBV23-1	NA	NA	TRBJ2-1	CASSFIRDIYNEQFF	TGCGCCAGCAGTTTCATCCGGGACATTTACAATGAGCAGTTCTTC
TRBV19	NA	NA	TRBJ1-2	CASSVISTSNYGYTF	TGTGCCAGTTCCGTTATCTCTACATCCAACTATGGCTACACCTTC
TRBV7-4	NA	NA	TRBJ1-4	CASSAGRRDEKLFF	TGTGCCAGCAGCGCGGGACGTCGAGATGAAAAACTGTTTTTT
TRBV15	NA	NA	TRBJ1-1	CATSNQGGDTEAFF	TGTGCCACCAGCAACCAGGGAGGGGACACTGAAGCTTTCTTT
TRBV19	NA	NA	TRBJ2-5	CASNPSGQETQYF	TGTGCCAGTAATCCGAGTGGCCAAGAGACCCAGTACTTC
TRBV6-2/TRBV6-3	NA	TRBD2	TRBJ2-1	CASSYSGGANEQFF	TGTGCCAGCAGTTATAGCGGGGGGGCTAATGAGCAGTTCTTC
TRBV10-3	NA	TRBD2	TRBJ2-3	CAISESKRRGWTDTQYF	TGTGCCATCAGTGAGTCGAAAAGGCGGGGGTGGACAGATACGCAGTATTTT
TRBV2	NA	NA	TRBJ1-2	CASSDTTRYTF	TGTGCCAGCAGTGATACTACGCGCTACACCTTC
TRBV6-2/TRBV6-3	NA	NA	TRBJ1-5	CASSQGQPQHF	TGTGCCAGCAGTCAGGGGCAGCCCCAGCATTTT
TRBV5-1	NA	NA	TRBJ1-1	CASSLWGGTEAFF	TGCGCCAGCAGCTTATGGGGGGGAACTGAAGCTTTCTTT
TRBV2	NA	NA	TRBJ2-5	CASSVLPQETQYF	TGTGCCAGCAGTGTTCTTCCTCAAGAGACCCAGTACTTC
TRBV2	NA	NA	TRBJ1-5	CARGGTADSNQPQHF	TGTGCCAGGGGGGGGACCGCCGATAGCAATCAGCCCCAGCATTTT
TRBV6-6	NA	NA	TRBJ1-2	CASILDGAKGYGYTF	TGTGCCAGCATACTCGATGGGGCTAAAGGCTATGGCTACACCTTC
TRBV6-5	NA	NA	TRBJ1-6	CASRRTDSPLHF	TGTGCCAGCAGGCGGACAGACTCACCCCTCCACTTT
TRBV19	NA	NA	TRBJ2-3	CASNEGTDTQYF	TGTGCCAGTAATGAGGGGACCGATACGCAGTATTTT
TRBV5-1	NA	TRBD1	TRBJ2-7	CASSSPGQSIYEQYF	TGCGCCAGCAGTTCACCGGGACAGTCAATCTACGAGCAGTACTTC
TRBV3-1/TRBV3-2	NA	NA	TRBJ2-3	CASSQTSGPTDTQYF	TGTGCCAGCAGCCAAACCAGCGGTCCCACAGATACGCAGTATTTT
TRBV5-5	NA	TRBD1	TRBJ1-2	CASSLRQGAVYGYTF	TGTGCCAGCAGCTTGCGGCAGGGGGCGGTCTATGGCTACACCTTC
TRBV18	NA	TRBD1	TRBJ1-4	CASSPLRTGGTNEKLFF	TGTGCCAGCTCTCCGCTAAGGACAGGGGGAACTAATGAAAAACTGTTTTTT
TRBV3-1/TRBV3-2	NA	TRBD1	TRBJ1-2	CASSHIQGDKDGYTF	TGTGCCAGCAGCCACATACAGGGGGATAAGGATGGCTACACCTTC